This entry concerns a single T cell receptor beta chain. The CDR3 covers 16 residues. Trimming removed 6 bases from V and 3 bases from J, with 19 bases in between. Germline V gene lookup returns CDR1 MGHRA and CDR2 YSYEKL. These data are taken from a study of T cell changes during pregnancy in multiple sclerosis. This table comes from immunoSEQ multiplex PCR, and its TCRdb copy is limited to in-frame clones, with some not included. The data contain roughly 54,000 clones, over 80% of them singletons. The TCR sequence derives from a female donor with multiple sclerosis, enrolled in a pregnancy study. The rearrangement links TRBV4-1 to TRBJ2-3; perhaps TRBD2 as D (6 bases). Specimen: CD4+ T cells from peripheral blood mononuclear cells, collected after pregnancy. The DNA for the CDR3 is TGCGCCAGCAGAGGGTCTCCGCGGGGAGGTACAGATACGCAGTATTTT. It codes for CASRGSPRGGTDTQYF.